The T cell receptor (beta chain) under discussion was sequenced for a study of blood T cell repertoires in COVID-19. Study overall: From T cells, B-cell-depleted T cells, or PBMCs came the material, which was cDNA or gDNA.

TCRdb's table, derived via immunoSEQ multiplex PCR, lists solely in-frame clones and lacks some. The table lists about 230,000 clones, approximately 86% of them singletons. In this sample, this clone turned up a few times. Germline trimming cut 2 bases from V and 2 bases from J; bases unmatched to any gene: 4. In germline, CDR1 is MDHEN, CDR2 SYDVKM. This CDR3 region has 16 residues. Source material: peripheral blood. This TCR derives from a woman younger than 45 with COVID-19, enrolled during active disease. The rearrangement uses TRBV28 and TRBJ1-5; 9 bases agree with TRBD1. CDR3 nucleotide sequence: TGTGCCAGCAGTTTAGGGGGACAGGGTGGCAATCAGCCCCAGCATTTT. This gives the protein CASSLGGQGGNQPQHF.